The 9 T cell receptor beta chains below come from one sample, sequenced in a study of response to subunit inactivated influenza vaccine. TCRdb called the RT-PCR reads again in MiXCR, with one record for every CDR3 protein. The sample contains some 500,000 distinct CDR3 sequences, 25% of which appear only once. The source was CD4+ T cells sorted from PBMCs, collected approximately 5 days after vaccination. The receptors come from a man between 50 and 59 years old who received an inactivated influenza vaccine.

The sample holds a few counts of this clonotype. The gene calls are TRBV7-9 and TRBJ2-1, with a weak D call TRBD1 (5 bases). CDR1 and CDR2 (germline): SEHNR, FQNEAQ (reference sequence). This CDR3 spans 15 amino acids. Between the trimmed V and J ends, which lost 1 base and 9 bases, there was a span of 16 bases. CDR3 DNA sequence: TGTGCCAGCAGCTTAGGCCAGGCCGGCCAGGGTGAGCAGTTCTTC. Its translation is CASSLGQAGQGEQFF. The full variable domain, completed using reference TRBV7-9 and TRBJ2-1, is DTGVSQNPRHKITKRGQNVTFRCDPISEHNRLYWYRQTLGQGPEFLTYFQNEAQLEKSRLLSDRFSAERPKGSFSTLEIQRTEQGDSAMYLCASSLGQAGQGEQFFGPGTRLTVL.

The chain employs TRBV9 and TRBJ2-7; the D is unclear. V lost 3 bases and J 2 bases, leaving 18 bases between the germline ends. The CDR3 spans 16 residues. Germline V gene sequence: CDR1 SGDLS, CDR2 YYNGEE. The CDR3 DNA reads TGTGCCAGCAGCGCAGCAGCAGGTGCGATGACCTACGAGCAGTACTTC. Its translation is CASSAAAGAMTYEQYF.

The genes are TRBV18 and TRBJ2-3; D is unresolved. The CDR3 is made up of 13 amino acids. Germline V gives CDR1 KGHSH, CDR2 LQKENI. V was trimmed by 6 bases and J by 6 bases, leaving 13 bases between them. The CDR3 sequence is CASSKSNRDTQYF. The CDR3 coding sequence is TGTGCCAGCTCTAAGAGCAACCGCGATACGCAGTATTTT.

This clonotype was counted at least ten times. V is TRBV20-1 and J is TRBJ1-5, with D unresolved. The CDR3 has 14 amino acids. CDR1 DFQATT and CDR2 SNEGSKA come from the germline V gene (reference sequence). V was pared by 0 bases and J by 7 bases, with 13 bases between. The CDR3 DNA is TGCAGTGCTAGAGACAGGATATCTAACCAGCCCCAGCATTTT. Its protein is CSARDRISNQPQHF.

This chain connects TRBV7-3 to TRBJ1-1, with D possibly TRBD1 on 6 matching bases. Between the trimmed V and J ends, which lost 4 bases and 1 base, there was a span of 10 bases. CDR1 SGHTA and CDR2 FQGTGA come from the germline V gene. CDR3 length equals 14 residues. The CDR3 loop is CASSYIRGNTEAFF. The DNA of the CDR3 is TGTGCCAGCAGCTATATCAGGGGGAACACTGAAGCTTTCTTT.

CDR3 sequence: CASSYSRVGKSFYEQYF. The CDR3 bases are TGTGCCAGCAGTTACTCGAGGGTGGGGAAAAGTTTCTACGAGCAGTACTTC. The chain joins TRBV6-5 to TRBJ2-7; D is possibly TRBD2 (5 bases). This CDR3 region has 17 residues. Germline CDR1 and CDR2: MNHEY and SVGAGI. V dropped 0 bases and J dropped 3 bases, with 18 bases sitting between them.

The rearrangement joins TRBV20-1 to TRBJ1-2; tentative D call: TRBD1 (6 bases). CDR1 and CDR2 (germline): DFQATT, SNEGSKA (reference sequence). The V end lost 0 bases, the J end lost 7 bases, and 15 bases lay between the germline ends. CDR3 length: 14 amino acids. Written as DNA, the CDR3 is TGCAGTGCTAGAGATGCGATGGGAGGGGGTGGCTACACCTTC. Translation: CSARDAMGGGGYTF.

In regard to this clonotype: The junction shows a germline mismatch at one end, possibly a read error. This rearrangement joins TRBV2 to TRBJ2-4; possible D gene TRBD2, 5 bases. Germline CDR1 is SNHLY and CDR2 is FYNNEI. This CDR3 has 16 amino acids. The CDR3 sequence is CASSEANYLAKKIQYF. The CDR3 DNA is TGTGCCAGCAGTGAAGCCAACTACCTAGCCAAAAAGATTCAGTACTTC.

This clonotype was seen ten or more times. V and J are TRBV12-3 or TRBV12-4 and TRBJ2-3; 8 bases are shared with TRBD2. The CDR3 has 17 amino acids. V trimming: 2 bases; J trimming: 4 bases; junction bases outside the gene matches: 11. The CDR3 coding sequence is TGTGCCAGCAGTTTAAGTCCACCCCGGGGGGGGTCAGATACGCAGTATTTT. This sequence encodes CASSLSPPRGGSDTQYF.